The 17 T cell receptor beta chains in this list originate from one sample, sequenced in a study of post-analysis software for immune sequencing data. Notes on the study in general: In patients, TRBV5-6, TRBV5-1 and TRBV20-1 belonged to 4 or 5 TRBV segments found more frequently than in controls.

Antigens for these TCRs are unknown. Researchers reported that TCR beta cDNA libraries carried unique molecular identifiers. TCRdb passed the PCR reads through MiXCR, listing each CDR3 protein once. Here the sample spans approximately 770,000 distinct CDR3 sequences, more than 45% being singletons. Sequencing was performed on blood. The receptors originated from a girl aged 5-17 years with multiple sclerosis.

The V and J genes are TRBV29-1 and TRBJ2-1, with D perhaps TRBD1 (5 bases). V lost 5 bases to trimming and J lost 1 base, with 15 bases between them. CDR1 is SQVTM, CDR2 ANQGSEA, per germline. The CDR3 length is 15 residues. The CDR3 protein is CSVRTDSESYNEQFF. CDR3 nucleotides: TGCAGCGTTAGAACTGACAGTGAATCCTACAATGAGCAGTTCTTC.

The chain carries TRBV7-3 and TRBJ2-5; D unclear. Trimming cost V 1 base and J 3 bases, with 12 bases left between them. The CDR3 is made up of 15 amino acids. Germline V CDR1 and CDR2: SGHTA, FQGTGA. DNA of the CDR3: TGTGCCAGCAGCTTAATAGGCTCCTCCGAAGAGACCCAGTACTTC. Protein sequence: CASSLIGSSEETQYF.

This chain links TRBV5-1 with TRBJ1-4, with 7 bases that match TRBD1. The CDR3 extends over 14 amino acids. V shed 4 bases and J 7 bases; nucleotides not matched to a gene: 7. Germline lookup yields CDR1 SGHRS and CDR2 YFSETQ. CDR3 sequence: CASSTGQAAEKLFF. The CDR3 region has the DNA TGCGCCAGCAGCACCGGACAGGCTGCTGAAAAACTGTTTTTT.

The V call is TRBV10-3, the J call TRBJ2-1; D could derive from TRBD1 or TRBD2 (5 bases each). The ends were cut back, 0 bases at V and 8 bases at J, with 20 bases in the middle. CDR1 is ENHRY, CDR2 SYGVKD, per germline. The CDR3 length is 17 residues. CDR3 sequence (DNA): TGTGCCATCAGTGAGTCGTTAGGGACCAAAGTAGTCGATGAGCAGTTCTTC. Protein: CAISESLGTKVVDEQFF.

The V gene is TRBV6-1, the J gene TRBJ2-5, with 10 bases matching TRBD2. The end of the DNA fits TRBJ2-7 better, so the J call may be wrong. The length of the CDR3 is 15 residues. The germline V gene has CDR1 MNHNS and CDR2 SASEGT. Here the CDR3 reads CASSPSSGGRYEQYF. The CDR3 bases are TGTGCCAGCAGTCCCTCTAGCGGGGGCCGCTACGAGCAGTACTTC.

The CDR3 DNA is TGCAGTGCTAACGGACAGGACGCCTACGAGCAGTACTTC. It codes for CSANGQDAYEQYF. The chain links TRBV20-1 to TRBJ2-7, with 7 bases that match TRBD1. Germline V gene data show CDR1 as DFQATT and CDR2 as SNEGSKA (reference sequence). This CDR3 spans 13 amino acids. V lost 4 bases, J lost 2 bases, and 5 bases stayed unmatched.

The V and J genes are TRBV12-3 or TRBV12-4 and TRBJ2-7; possible D gene TRBD2, 5 bases. The J call may be incorrect, as the DNA end agrees better with TRBJ2-5. The CDR3 has 16 residues. The CDR3 reads CASSLARGPEGETQYF. The CDR3 nucleotides read TGTGCCAGCAGTTTAGCGCGAGGACCTGAGGGAGAGACCCAGTACTTC.

In regard to this clonotype: This may be a read error: a much more frequent sequence differs by one nucleotide. The chain has TRBV12-3 or TRBV12-4 and TRBJ2-1; D is ambiguous. The CDR3 runs to 14 residues. V was clipped by 5 bases and J by 5 bases, with 13 bases between them. The CDR3 loop reads CASSPLSSHNEQFF. The CDR3 nucleotides are TGTGCCAGCAGTCCTCTATCGTCACACAATGAGCAGTTCTTC.

In its sample, this clonotype was seen many times. The V and J genes are TRBV15 and TRBJ2-7, with a possible D match to TRBD2 (5 bases). V gave up 1 base and J gave up 1 base, with 8 bases separating them. In germline, CDR1 is LNHNV, CDR2 YYDKDF (reference sequence). This CDR3 spans 14 amino acids. The CDR3 DNA reads TGTGCCACCAGCAGAGTTACTAGTTCCTACGAGCAGTACTTC. As protein: CATSRVTSSYEQYF.

The V gene is TRBV29-1, the J gene TRBJ2-3; 10 bases align to TRBD1. The CDR3 is 14 amino acids. The V segment lost 6 bases and the J segment 3 bases; nucleotides outside the gene matches: 6. The germline V gene has CDR1 SQVTM and CDR2 ANQGSEA. This chain's CDR3 is CSVRTGGGTDTQYF. The CDR3 bases are TGCAGCGTGAGGACAGGGGGAGGTACAGATACGCAGTATTTT.

This clonotype was recorded a few times. The CDR3 here is CASSYTAGSYNEQFF. For the CDR3, the DNA is TGTGCCAGCAGTTACACGGCAGGGAGCTACAATGAGCAGTTCTTC. The chain links TRBV6-6 to TRBJ2-1; the D call may be TRBD1 or TRBD2 (5 bases each). V lost 2 bases, J lost 3 bases, and 11 bases lay in between. The germline gives CDR1 MNHNY, CDR2 SVGAGI (reference sequence). The CDR3 contains 15 residues.

This clonotype has a single count. This rearrangement joins TRBV7-2 to TRBJ2-7; 14 bases fit TRBD2. Germline assignment: CDR1 SGHTA and CDR2 FQGNSA. Germline trimming cut 4 bases from V and 3 bases from J; bases unmatched to any gene: 5. This CDR3 is built from 16 residues. CDR3 region: CASSSSGTSGSYEQYF. The CDR3 coding sequence is TGTGCCAGCAGCTCCTCCGGGACTAGCGGGAGCTACGAGCAGTACTTC.

The rearrangement joins TRBV6-6 to TRBJ1-1; TRBD1 matches 9 bases. There are 17 residues in the CDR3. Trimming at V came to 7 bases and at J to 5 bases, leaving 17 bases not matched to a gene. Germline V lookup: CDR1 MNHNY, CDR2 SVGAGI (reference sequence). CDR3 coding DNA: TGTGCCAGCACCCAACAGGGGGCCTGGGAGAAGGTGACTGAAGCTTTCTTT. It translates to CASTQQGAWEKVTEAFF.

The J gene is TRBJ2-7, the V gene TRBV10-3, with a tentative D call TRBD1 (6 bases). V was pared by 6 bases and J by 7 bases, with 19 bases between. The CDR3 length is 14 residues. From germline, CDR1 is ENHRY and CDR2 SYGVKD. The chain's CDR3 is CAIRQGVSPGEQYF. Written as DNA, the CDR3 is TGTGCCATCAGACAGGGTGTTAGCCCCGGGGAGCAGTACTTC.

This clonotype has only a few counts. The chain joins TRBV6-1 to TRBJ2-1, with 7 bases aligning to TRBD2. V trimming: 8 bases; J trimming: 1 base; junction bases outside the gene matches: 11. The CDR3 has 16 residues. Germline V gene sequence: CDR1 MNHNS, CDR2 SASEGT. CDR3 in DNA: TGTGCCAGCTGTATACGAGCGGGAACTTCCTACAATGAGCAGTTCTTC. This encodes CASCIRAGTSYNEQFF.

There are many counts of this clonotype. The chain is built from TRBV5-1 and TRBJ2-3, with 8 bases lining up with TRBD1. V gave up 4 bases and J gave up 1 base; unmatched junction bases: 5. Germline loops: CDR1 SGHRS, CDR2 YFSETQ. The CDR3 is 15 amino acids. As DNA, the CDR3 is TGCGCCAGCAGCACTCCGGGACAGGGCACAGATACGCAGTATTTT. Its translation: CASSTPGQGTDTQYF.

Note on this clonotype: This may come from a read error, since a much larger clone is one base off. The chain recombines TRBV4-3 with TRBJ2-7; no clear D. V gave up 2 bases and J gave up 1 base, with 6 bases separating them. Germline-derived CDR1 and CDR2 are LGHNA and YSLEER. This CDR3 is 13 amino acids long. The CDR3 region is CASSQSRSYEQYF. In nucleotides, the CDR3 is TGCGCCAGCAGCCAAAGCAGATCCTACGAGCAGTACTTC.